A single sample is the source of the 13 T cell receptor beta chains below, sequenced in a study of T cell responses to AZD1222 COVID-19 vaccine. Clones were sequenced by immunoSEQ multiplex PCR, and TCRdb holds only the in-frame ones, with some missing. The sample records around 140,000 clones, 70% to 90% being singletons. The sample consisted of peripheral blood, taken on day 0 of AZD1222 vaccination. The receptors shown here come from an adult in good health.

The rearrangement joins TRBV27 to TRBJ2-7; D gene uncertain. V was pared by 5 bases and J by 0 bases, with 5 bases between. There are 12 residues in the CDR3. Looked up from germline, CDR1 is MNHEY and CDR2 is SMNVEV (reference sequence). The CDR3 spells CASSDRSYEQYF. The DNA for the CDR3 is TGTGCCAGCAGTGACCGCTCCTACGAGCAGTACTTC.

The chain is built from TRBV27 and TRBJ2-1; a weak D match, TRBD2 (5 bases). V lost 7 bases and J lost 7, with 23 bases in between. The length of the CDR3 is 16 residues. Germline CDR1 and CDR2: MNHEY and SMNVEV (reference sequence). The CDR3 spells CASTPSGEGVWNEQFF. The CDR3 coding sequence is TGTGCCAGCACTCCCTCCGGCGAGGGAGTTTGGAATGAGCAGTTCTTC.

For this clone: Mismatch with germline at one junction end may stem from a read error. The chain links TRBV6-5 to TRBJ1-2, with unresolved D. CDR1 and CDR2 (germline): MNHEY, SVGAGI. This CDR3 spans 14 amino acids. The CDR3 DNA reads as TGTGCCGGCAGCACCTTCGGGAAGAGCGATGGCTACACCTTC. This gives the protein CAGSTFGKSDGYTF.

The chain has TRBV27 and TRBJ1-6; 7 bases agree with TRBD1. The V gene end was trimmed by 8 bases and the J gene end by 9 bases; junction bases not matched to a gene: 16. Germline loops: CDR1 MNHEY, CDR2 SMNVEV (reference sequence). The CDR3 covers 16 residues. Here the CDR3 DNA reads TGTGCCAGCTTTGTAATGATGAGGACAGGCCTTTCACCCCTCCACTTT. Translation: CASFVMMRTGLSPLHF.

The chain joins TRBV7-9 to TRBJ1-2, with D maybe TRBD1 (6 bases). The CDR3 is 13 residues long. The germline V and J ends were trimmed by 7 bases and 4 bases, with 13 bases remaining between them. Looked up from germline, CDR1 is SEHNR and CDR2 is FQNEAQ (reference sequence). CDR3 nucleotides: TGTGCCAGCACCCTGGGGGGCCCCTATGGCTACACCTTC. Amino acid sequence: CASTLGGPYGYTF.

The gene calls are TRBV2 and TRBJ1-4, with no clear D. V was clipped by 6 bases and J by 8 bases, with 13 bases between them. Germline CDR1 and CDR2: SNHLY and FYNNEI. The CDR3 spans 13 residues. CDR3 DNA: TGTGCCAGCAGGATCATAGGGAGGGAAAAACTGTTTTTT. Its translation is CASRIIGREKLFF.

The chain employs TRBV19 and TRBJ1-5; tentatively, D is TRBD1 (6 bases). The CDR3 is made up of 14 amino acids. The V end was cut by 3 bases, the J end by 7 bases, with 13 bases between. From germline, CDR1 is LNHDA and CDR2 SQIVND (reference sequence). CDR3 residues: CASSIQGGNQPQHF. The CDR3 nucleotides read TGTGCCAGTAGTATTCAAGGGGGGAACCAGCCCCAGCATTTT.

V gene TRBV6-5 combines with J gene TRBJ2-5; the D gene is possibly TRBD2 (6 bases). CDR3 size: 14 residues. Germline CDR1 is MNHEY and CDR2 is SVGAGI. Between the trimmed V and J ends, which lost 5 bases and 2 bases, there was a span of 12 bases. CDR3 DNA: TGTGCCAGCAGTCCGTATGGGGGGCAAGAGACCCAGTACTTC. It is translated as CASSPYGGQETQYF.

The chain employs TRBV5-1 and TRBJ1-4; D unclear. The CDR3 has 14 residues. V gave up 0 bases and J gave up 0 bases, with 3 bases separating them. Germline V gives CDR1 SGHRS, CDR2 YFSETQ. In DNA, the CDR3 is TGCGCCAGCAGCTTGGACACAACTAATGAAAAACTGTTTTTT. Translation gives CASSLDTTNEKLFF.

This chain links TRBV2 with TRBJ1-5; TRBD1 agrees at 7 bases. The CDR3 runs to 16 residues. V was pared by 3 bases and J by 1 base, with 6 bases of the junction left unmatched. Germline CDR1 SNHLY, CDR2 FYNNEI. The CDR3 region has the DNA TGTGCCAGCAGTGAGCGCGGGACAGACAGCAATCAGCCCCAGCATTTT. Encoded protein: CASSERGTDSNQPQHF.

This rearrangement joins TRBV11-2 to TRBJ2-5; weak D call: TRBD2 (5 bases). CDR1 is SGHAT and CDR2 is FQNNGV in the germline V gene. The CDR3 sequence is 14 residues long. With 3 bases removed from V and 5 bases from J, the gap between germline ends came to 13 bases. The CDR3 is CASSFVTRGETQYF. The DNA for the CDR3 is TGTGCCAGCAGCTTTGTTACTAGAGGGGAGACCCAGTACTTC.

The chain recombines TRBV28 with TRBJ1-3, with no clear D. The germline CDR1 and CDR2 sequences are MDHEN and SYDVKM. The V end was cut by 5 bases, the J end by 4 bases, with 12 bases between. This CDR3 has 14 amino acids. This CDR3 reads CASSSWYKGNTIYF. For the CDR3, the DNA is TGTGCCAGCAGTAGTTGGTACAAAGGAAACACCATATATTTT.

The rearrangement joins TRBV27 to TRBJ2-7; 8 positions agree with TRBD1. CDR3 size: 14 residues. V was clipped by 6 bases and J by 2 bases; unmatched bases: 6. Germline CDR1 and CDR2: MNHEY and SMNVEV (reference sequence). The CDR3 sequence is CASRFGTGPYEQYF. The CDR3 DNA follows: TGTGCCAGCAGGTTCGGGACAGGACCCTACGAGCAGTACTTC.